One and the same sample provided the 16 T cell receptor beta chains below, sequenced in a study of T cell responses to AZD1222 COVID-19 vaccine. The protocol was immunoSEQ multiplex PCR, while the TCRdb copy is restricted to in-frame clones and leaves out a portion. The repertoire has more than 95,000 clones, 88% of them found once; the top ten carry roughly 4%. The source material was peripheral blood, sampled on day 0 of AZD1222 vaccination. Receptor source: an adult in good health.

The gene calls are TRBV19 and TRBJ1-5; D gene ambiguous. V was trimmed by 3 bases and J by 7 bases, leaving 10 bases between them. Germline V lookup: CDR1 LNHDA, CDR2 SQIVND (reference sequence). This CDR3 contains 13 residues. CDR3 residues: CASSIGYTQPQHF. As DNA, the CDR3 is TGTGCCAGTAGTATCGGGTACACCCAGCCCCAGCATTTT.

The chain joins TRBV7-9 to TRBJ2-7; 7 positions agree with TRBD1. Germline V gives CDR1 SEHNR, CDR2 FQNEAQ (reference sequence). V was pared by 5 bases and J by 7 bases, with 11 bases of the junction left unmatched. This CDR3 has 14 residues. DNA of the CDR3: TGTGCCAGCAGCGGGGACAGCACCTTTCGGGAGCAGTACTTC. Residues: CASSGDSTFREQYF.

The J gene is TRBJ2-1, the V gene TRBV9; D is unresolved. Germline CDR1 reads SGDLS; CDR2 reads YYNGEE. The CDR3 spans 16 residues. Trimming shortened V by 4 bases and J by 5 bases, and 19 bases separated the two germline ends. The CDR3 here is CASSYTQARADNEQFF. The CDR3, as DNA: TGTGCCAGCAGCTATACACAAGCCCGGGCAGACAATGAGCAGTTCTTC.

In nucleotides, the CDR3 is TGTGCCAGCAGCTTACGGACAGCGTCCAAAAACATTCAGTACTTC. It codes for CASSLRTASKNIQYF. V gene TRBV7-2 combines with J gene TRBJ2-4; TRBD1 might be the D (6 bases). V lost 2 bases and J 2 bases, leaving 10 bases between the germline ends. The V gene's germline CDR1 is SGHTA and CDR2 FQGNSA. This CDR3 is 15 amino acids long.

This sequence joins TRBV19 and TRBJ2-1; D is possibly TRBD1 (6 bases). V was pared by 2 bases and J by 6 bases, with 17 bases between. The CDR3 is made up of 16 amino acids. Germline lookup yields CDR1 LNHDA and CDR2 SQIVND (reference sequence). The chain's CDR3 is CASSISRGLAGNEQFF. Here the CDR3 DNA reads TGTGCCAGTAGTATATCCAGGGGCTTAGCCGGCAATGAGCAGTTCTTC.

V usage is TRBV5-1 and J usage is TRBJ2-6; the D is unclear. The CDR3 totals 13 residues. V was pared by 2 bases and J by 5 bases, with 5 bases between. CDR1 and CDR2 from the germline V gene are SGHRS and YFSETQ. CDR3 residues: CASSFTRANVLTF. The DNA of the CDR3 is TGCGCCAGCAGCTTTACGAGGGCCAACGTCCTGACTTTC.

This clone was counted a few times. V usage is TRBV7-9 and J usage is TRBJ1-1; 7 bases fit TRBD1. This CDR3 region has 12 residues. Germline trimming cut 10 bases from V and 4 bases from J; bases unmatched to any gene: 6. Germline V gene lookup returns CDR1 SEHNR and CDR2 FQNEAQ (reference sequence). The CDR3 sequence: CATRQGVTEAFF. The CDR3 bases are TGTGCCACCCGACAGGGAGTCACTGAAGCTTTCTTT.

The gene calls are TRBV6-5 and TRBJ1-1, with 10 bases identical to TRBD1. This CDR3 is 14 amino acids long. Per the germline V gene, CDR1 is MNHEY and CDR2 is SVGAGI. V lost 7 bases and J lost 5; bases outside the gene matches: 7. In DNA form, the CDR3 reads TGTGCCAGCACTCGGACAGGGGGTCCAACTGAAGCTTTCTTT. Translation gives CASTRTGGPTEAFF.

The V gene is TRBV7-2, the J gene TRBJ1-2; the D is unclear. The CDR3 extends over 13 amino acids. Germline CDR1 SGHTA, CDR2 FQGNSA. V dropped 5 bases and J dropped 0 bases, with 7 bases sitting between them. CDR3 in DNA: TGTGCCAGCAGCCCGAGAGCTAACTATGGCTACACCTTC. Protein: CASSPRANYGYTF. Filled out from reference TRBV7-2 and TRBJ1-2, the complete variable domain reads GAGVSQSPSNKVTEKGKDVELRCDPISGHTALYWYRQSLGQGLEFLIYFQGNSAPDKSGLPSDRFSAERTGGSVSTLTIQRTQQEDSAVYLCASSPRANYGYTFGSGTRLTVV.

This chain connects TRBV24-1 to TRBJ1-1; D gene uncertain. The length of the CDR3 is 14 residues. Looked up from germline, CDR1 is KGHDR and CDR2 is SFDVKD. The V end lost 4 bases, the J end lost 1 base, and 9 bases lay between the germline ends. This CDR3 is CATSESGWNTEAFF. CDR3 DNA sequence: TGTGCCACCAGTGAGTCCGGTTGGAACACTGAAGCTTTCTTT.

The rearrangement joins TRBV6-5 to TRBJ1-1; D gene ambiguous. The germline V gene encodes CDR1 MNHEY and CDR2 SVGAGI. The V gene lost 0 bases and the J gene lost 1 base, with 3 bases spanning the gap. CDR3 length: 13 residues. The chain's CDR3 is CASSYSTNTEAFF. For the CDR3, the DNA is TGTGCCAGCAGTTACTCGACGAACACTGAAGCTTTCTTT.

This clone was detected once. The gene calls are TRBV5-1 and TRBJ1-2; no firm D call. CDR1 is SGHRS and CDR2 is YFSETQ in the germline V gene. The V end was cut by 7 bases, the J end by 0 bases, with 10 bases between. The length of the CDR3 is 13 residues. CDR3 DNA sequence: TGCGCCAGCTCCCTAGAGTCTAACTATGGCTACACCTTC. Translated: CASSLESNYGYTF.

This chain links TRBV29-1 with TRBJ1-1, with D maybe TRBD1 (5 bases). Trimming pared 3 bases from V and 0 bases from J, leaving 11 bases between. Germline CDR1 is SQVTM and CDR2 is ANQGSEA. The CDR3 is 14 residues long. The CDR3 protein is CSVDRARVNTEAFF. The CDR3 bases are TGCAGCGTTGACCGGGCCAGGGTGAACACTGAAGCTTTCTTT.

This rearrangement joins TRBV13 to TRBJ1-2; D not resolved. The CDR3 covers 12 residues. Germline V gene lookup returns CDR1 PRHDT and CDR2 FYEKMQ (reference sequence). Trimming took 3 bases from V and 6 from J, leaving 8 bases between them. The CDR3 here is CASSLMRDGYTF. The CDR3 bases are TGTGCCAGCAGCTTGATGAGGGATGGCTACACCTTC.

The rearrangement joins TRBV7-9 to TRBJ1-1; 7 nucleotides match TRBD1. CDR3 size: 15 residues. V was clipped by 5 bases and J by 0 bases; unmatched bases: 6. Germline V gene data show CDR1 as SEHNR and CDR2 as FQNEAQ (reference sequence). CDR3 bases: TGTGCCAGCAGCGCCCGACAGGGAATGAACACTGAAGCTTTCTTT. This encodes CASSARQGMNTEAFF.

In this sample, this clone turned up many times. At the DNA level, this CDR3 is encoded by other sequences in the same sample as well. This chain links TRBV7-9 with TRBJ1-5; D not certain. This CDR3 has 14 residues. Between the trimmed V and J ends, which lost 3 bases and 3 bases, there was a span of 9 bases. Germline assignment: CDR1 SEHNR and CDR2 FQNEAQ (reference sequence). The CDR3 is CASSFNSPNQPQHF. The CDR3 DNA reads as TGTGCCAGCAGCTTTAACAGTCCCAATCAGCCCCAGCATTTT. Full variable domain (remainder filled in from reference TRBV7-9 and TRBJ1-5): DTGVSQNPRHKITKRGQNVTFRCDPISEHNRLYWYRQTLGQGPEFLTYFQNEAQLEKSRLLSDRFSAERPKGSFSTLEIQRTEQGDSAMYLCASSFNSPNQPQHFGDGTRLSIL.